This TCR beta chain is from a study of cytomegalovirus exposure and HLA in healthy donors. Study-wide findings and caveats: Accurate predictions that matched the HLA-A and HLA-B alleles of most subjects were reportedly made from TCR beta sequences. More clonal expansion characterized HLA-associated TCR beta chains than equally common others in a later analysis.

Trimming removed 3 bases from V and 1 base from J; junction bases left unmatched: 2. In germline, CDR1 is SGHRS, CDR2 YFSETQ. This CDR3 contains 14 residues. Only a few counts were recorded for this clone. Its antigen is undetermined. Sampled while nominally healthy, donors likely had unrecorded immune exposures. The PCR used 60 Vbeta and 13 Jbeta primers. This table comes from immunoSEQ multiplex PCR, and its TCRdb copy is limited to in-frame clones, with some not included. In the table there are 150,000 to 200,000 clones, approximately 86% of which are singletons. This chain links TRBV5-1 with TRBJ1-1, with 8 bases fitting TRBD1. This receptor was obtained from a woman aged 18-30 years in good health and CMV-seronegative. The source material was PBMCs. The CDR3 loop reads CASSSGTGNTEAFF. CDR3 nucleotide sequence: TGCGCCAGCAGCTCAGGGACAGGGAACACTGAAGCTTTCTTT.